This TCR beta chain was recorded in a study of blood T cell repertoires in COVID-19. The CDR3 consists of 11 residues. Trimming left V 6 bases short and J 6 bases short, with 9 bases between. Germline assignment: CDR1 MNHEY and CDR2 SVGAGI. Only in-frame clones appear in the TCRdb table, and some are missing; sequencing was by immunoSEQ multiplex PCR. Of roughly 160,000 clones in the sample, about four fifths were seen once. The material sequenced was peripheral blood. This TCR was recovered from a woman in her 70s who had recovered from COVID-19. The chain employs TRBV6-5 and TRBJ2-7, with D possibly being TRBD2 (5 bases). CDR3 loop: CASSSAGEQYF. In DNA, the CDR3 is TGTGCCAGCAGCAGCGCGGGCGAGCAGTACTTC.